These T cell receptor beta chains were read from a single sample in a study of T cell responses to AZD1222 COVID-19 vaccine. Some clones are missing from TCRdb's copy, which holds only in-frame ones; the method was immunoSEQ multiplex PCR. This sample has fewer than 150,000 clones, with around 92% found just once. Sample: peripheral blood, taken on day 0 of AZD1222 vaccination. Receptor source: an adult in good health. The CDR3 runs from the conserved cysteine through the conserved F or W. A D gene is named only where the DNA matches it firmly. The size of a clone is reported for some rows only, either as once, few or many, or as a class for expanded clones.

j_call | v_call | clone_size | d_call | cdr3_nt | cdr3_aa
TRBJ1-2 | TRBV5-8 | - | - | TGTGCCAGCAGCTTCTTGGGATCAAACTATGGCTACACCTTC | CASSFLGSNYGYTF
TRBJ1-2 | TRBV6-2/TRBV6-3 | - | TRBD1 | TGTGCCAGCAGTTACTGGGCTACAGGGGGAACTCCAAACTATGGCTACACCTTC | CASSYWATGGTPNYGYTF
TRBJ1-5 | TRBV28 | - | - | TGTGCCAGCAGCCCCCCGAGGGGGTTCGGCAATCAGCCCCAGCATTTT | CASSPPRGFGNQPQHF
TRBJ1-1 | TRBV5-1 | - | - | TGCGCCACTACCGACCCTAGGAGAGGGAACACTGAAGCTTTCTTT | CATTDPRRGNTEAFF
TRBJ2-1 | TRBV28 | - | TRBD2 | TGTGCCAGCAGTTCCTCTAGCGGGAGGTTTTCTGAGCAGTTCTTC | CASSSSSGRFSEQFF
TRBJ2-3 | TRBV9 | once | - | TGTGCCAGCAGCGTACGGGACCAACGGGATACGCAGTATTTT | CASSVRDQRDTQYF
TRBJ1-5 | TRBV5-6 | - | TRBD1 | TGTGCCAGCAGCTTCGGGACAGGGGGCAATCAGCCCCAGCATTTT | CASSFGTGGNQPQHF
TRBJ1-2 | TRBV7-2 | - | TRBD1 | TGTGCCAGCAGCTCCGGACAGGGGGGCCCCCGCTATGGCTACACCTTC | CASSSGQGGPRYGYTF
TRBJ1-2 | TRBV2 | - | - | TGTGCCAGCAGGGGGCGAGTAGATTCCTATGGCTACACCTTC | CASRGRVDSYGYTF
TRBJ2-7 | TRBV4-3 | - | TRBD2 | TGCGCCAGCAGCCAAACGCTAGCGGACACCTACGAGCAGTACTTC | CASSQTLADTYEQYF
TRBJ1-4 | TRBV21-1 | few | - | TGTGCCAGCAGCAACCTATCCACGGGAGGGGAAAAACTGTTTTTT | CASSNLSTGGEKLFF
TRBJ2-5 | TRBV7-2 | - | - | TGTGCCAGCAGCCCAGAGGGGGGTTTTTGGGAGACCCAGTACTTC | CASSPEGGFWETQYF
TRBJ2-2 | TRBV7-2 | - | TRBD1 | TGTGCCAGCAGCTTAGTGGTCGGGACAGGGGTTTTTGGGACCGGGGAGCTGTTTTTT | CASSLVVGTGVFGTGELFF
TRBJ1-2 | TRBV28 | once | - | TGTGCCAGCAGTTTAGGGGCGGTATATGGCTACACCTTC | CASSLGAVYGYTF
TRBJ1-2 | TRBV27 | - | - | TGTGCCAGCACCCCGGGGGGGTTCTATGGCTACACCTTC | CASTPGGFYGYTF
TRBJ2-1 | TRBV5-6 | - | TRBD1 | TGTGCCAGCAGCTTGGGTTTTCCAGGGGGCTCCTACAATGAGCAGTTCTTC | CASSLGFPGGSYNEQFF
TRBJ1-2 | TRBV11-2 | - | - | TGTGCCAGCAGCTTAGAGGGCTATGGCTACACCTTC | CASSLEGYGYTF
TRBJ1-2 | TRBV28 | - | TRBD1 | TGTGCCAGCAGGCGGACAGGCGCAGGTGGCTACACCTTC | CASRRTGAGGYTF
TRBJ1-2 | TRBV11-3 | - | - | TGTGCCAGCAGCTTAGAAGCCGGCTCCCCACGAAGCTATGGCTACACCTTC | CASSLEAGSPRSYGYTF
TRBJ2-7 | TRBV12-3/TRBV12-4 | - | - | TGTGCCAGCAGTCCCTATTTATCCTACGAGCAGTACTTC | CASSPYLSYEQYF
TRBJ2-3 | TRBV5-1 | - | - | TGCGCCAGCAGCATACAGGGTGGGAGCACAGATACGCAGTATTTT | CASSIQGGSTDTQYF
TRBJ2-3 | TRBV27 | - | - | TGTGCCAGCAGTTTATCGCGGGACCGGCACGGTCAGTCTTTT | CASSLSRDRHGQSF
TRBJ1-5 | TRBV4-1 | - | - | TGCGCCAGCAGCCAAGAATGGGGAAATCAGCCCCAGCATTTT | CASSQEWGNQPQHF
TRBJ1-1 | TRBV10-1 | - | - | TGCGCCAGCAGTCCTTCGGTGAACACTGAAGCTTTCTTT | CASSPSVNTEAFF
TRBJ2-1 | TRBV11-3 | - | - | TGTGCCAGCAGCCCCCGAGGCAGTAGCTCCTACAATGAGCAGTTCTTC | CASSPRGSSSYNEQFF